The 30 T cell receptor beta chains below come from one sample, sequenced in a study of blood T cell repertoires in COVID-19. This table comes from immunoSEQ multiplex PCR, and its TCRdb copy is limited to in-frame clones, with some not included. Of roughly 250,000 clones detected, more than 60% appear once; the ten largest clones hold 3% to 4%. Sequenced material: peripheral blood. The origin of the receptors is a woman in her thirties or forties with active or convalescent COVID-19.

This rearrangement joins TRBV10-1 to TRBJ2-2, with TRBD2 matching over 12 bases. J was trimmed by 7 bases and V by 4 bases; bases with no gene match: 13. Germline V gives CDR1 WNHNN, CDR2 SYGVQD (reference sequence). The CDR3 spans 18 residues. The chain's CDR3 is CASSGPETSGGRGGELFF. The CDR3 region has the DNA TGCGCCAGCAGTGGTCCTGAGACTAGCGGGGGACGAGGCGGGGAGCTGTTTTTT.

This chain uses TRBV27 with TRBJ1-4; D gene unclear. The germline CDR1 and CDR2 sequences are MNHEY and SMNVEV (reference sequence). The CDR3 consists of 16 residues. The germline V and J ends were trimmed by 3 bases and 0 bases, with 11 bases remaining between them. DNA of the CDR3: TGTGCCAGCAGTTTTCTGGGCTCTACAACTAATGAAAAACTGTTTTTT. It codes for CASSFLGSTTNEKLFF.

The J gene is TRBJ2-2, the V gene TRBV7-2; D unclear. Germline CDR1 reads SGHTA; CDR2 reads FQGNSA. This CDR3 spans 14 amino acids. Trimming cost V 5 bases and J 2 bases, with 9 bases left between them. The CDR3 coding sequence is TGTGCCAGCAGCAAAGCCTTAAACACCGGGGAGCTGTTTTTT. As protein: CASSKALNTGELFF.

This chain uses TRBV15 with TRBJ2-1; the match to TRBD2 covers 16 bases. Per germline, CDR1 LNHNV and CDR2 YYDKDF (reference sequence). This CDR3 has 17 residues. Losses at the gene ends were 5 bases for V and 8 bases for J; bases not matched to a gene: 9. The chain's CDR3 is CATSFPGTSGGVYEQFF. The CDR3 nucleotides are TGTGCCACCAGCTTTCCCGGGACTAGCGGGGGGGTCTATGAGCAGTTCTTC.

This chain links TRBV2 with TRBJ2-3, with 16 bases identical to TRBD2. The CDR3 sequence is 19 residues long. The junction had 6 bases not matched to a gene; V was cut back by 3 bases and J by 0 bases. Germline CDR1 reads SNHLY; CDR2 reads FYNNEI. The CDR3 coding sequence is TGTGCCAGCAGTGATTGGGGACTAGCGGGGGGGGTCAGCACAGATACGCAGTATTTT. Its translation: CASSDWGLAGGVSTDTQYF.

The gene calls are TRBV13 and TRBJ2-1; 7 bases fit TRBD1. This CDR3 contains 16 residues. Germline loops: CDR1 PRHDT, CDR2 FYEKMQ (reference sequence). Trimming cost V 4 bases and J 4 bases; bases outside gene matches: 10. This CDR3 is CASSSTGTATYNEQFF. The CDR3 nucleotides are TGTGCCAGCAGCTCAACCGGGACAGCTACTTACAATGAGCAGTTCTTC.

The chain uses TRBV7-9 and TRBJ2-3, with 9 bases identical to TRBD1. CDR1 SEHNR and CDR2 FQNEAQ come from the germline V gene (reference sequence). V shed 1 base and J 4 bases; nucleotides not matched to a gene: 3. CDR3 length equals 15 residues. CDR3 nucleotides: TGTGCCAGCAGCTTAGGACAGGGGGTTGCAGATACGCAGTATTTT. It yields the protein CASSLGQGVADTQYF. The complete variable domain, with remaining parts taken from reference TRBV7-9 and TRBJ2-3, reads DTGVSQNPRHKITKRGQNVTFRCDPISEHNRLYWYRQTLGQGPEFLTYFQNEAQLEKSRLLSDRFSAERPKGSFSTLEIQRTEQGDSAMYLCASSLGQGVADTQYFGPGTRLTVL.

In DNA, the CDR3 is TGTGCCAGCAGCCTGGACAGGACAGATACGCAGTATTTT. This encodes CASSLDRTDTQYF. The chain joins TRBV5-4 to TRBJ2-3; TRBD1 matches at 7 bases. The CDR3 contains 13 residues. Germline CDR1 SGHNT, CDR2 YYREEE (reference sequence). V dropped 4 bases and J dropped 3; count of bases not matched to a gene: 2.

The CDR3 region has the DNA TGTGCCAGCAGCCCAGCGGGGGGCCGCACAGATACGCAGTATTTT. Translating it yields CASSPAGGRTDTQYF. The chain carries TRBV3-1 (or the pseudogene TRBV3-2) and TRBJ2-3, with TRBD2 identical over 9 bases. V shed 4 bases, J shed 1 base, and the junction held 3 bases outside the gene matches. Germline V gene data show CDR1 as LGHDT and CDR2 as YNNKEL (reference sequence). The CDR3 runs 15 residues.

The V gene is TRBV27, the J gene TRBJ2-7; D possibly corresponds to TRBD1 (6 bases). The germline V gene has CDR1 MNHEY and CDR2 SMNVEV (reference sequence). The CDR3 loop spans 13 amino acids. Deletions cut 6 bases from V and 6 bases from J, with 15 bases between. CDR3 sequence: CASSRTVSGEQYV. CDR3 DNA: TGTGCCAGCAGCCGGACAGTCTCAGGCGAGCAGTACGTC.

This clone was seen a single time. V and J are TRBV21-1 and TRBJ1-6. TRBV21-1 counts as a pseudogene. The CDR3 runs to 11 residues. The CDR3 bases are TGTGCCAGCCTACTAAGTTCACCCCTCCACTTT. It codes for CASLLSSPLHF.

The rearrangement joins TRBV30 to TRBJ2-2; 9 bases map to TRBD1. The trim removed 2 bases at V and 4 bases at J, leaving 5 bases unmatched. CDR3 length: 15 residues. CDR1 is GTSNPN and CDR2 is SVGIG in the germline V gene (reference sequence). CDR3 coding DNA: TGTGCCTGGAGTCACCGGGACAGGGTCACCGGGGAGCTGTTTTTT. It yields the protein CAWSHRDRVTGELFF.

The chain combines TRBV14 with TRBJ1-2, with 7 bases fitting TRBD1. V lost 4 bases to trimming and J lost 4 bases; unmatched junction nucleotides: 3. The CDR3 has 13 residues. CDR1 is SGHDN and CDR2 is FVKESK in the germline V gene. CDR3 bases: TGTGCCAGCAGCCTGGGACAGCTCTATGGCTACACCTTC. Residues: CASSLGQLYGYTF.

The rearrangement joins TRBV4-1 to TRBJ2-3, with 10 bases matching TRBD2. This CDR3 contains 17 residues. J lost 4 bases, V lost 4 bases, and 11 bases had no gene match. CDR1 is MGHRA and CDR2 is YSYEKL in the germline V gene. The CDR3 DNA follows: TGCGCCAGCAGCCTACCCCTGGAGCGGGGGGGCTCAGATACGCAGTATTTT. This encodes CASSLPLERGGSDTQYF.

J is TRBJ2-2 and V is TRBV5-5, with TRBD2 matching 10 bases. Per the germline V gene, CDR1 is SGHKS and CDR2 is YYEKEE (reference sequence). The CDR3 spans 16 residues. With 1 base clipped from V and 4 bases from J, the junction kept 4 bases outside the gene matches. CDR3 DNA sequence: TGTGCCAGCAGCTTGTCGTCTAGCGGGGGCACCGGGGAGCTGTTTTTT. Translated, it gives CASSLSSSGGTGELFF. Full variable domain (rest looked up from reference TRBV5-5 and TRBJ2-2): DAGVTQSPTHLIKTRGQQVTLRCSPISGHKSVSWYQQVLGQGPQFIFQYYEKEERGRGNFPDRFSARQFPNYSSELNVNALLLGDSALYLCASSLSSSGGTGELFFGEGSRLTVL.

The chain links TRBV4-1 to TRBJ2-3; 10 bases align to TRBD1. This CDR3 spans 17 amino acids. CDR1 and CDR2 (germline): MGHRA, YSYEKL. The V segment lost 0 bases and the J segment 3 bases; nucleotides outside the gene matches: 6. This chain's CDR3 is CASSQEGTGAFTDTQYF. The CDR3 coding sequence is TGCGCCAGCAGCCAAGAAGGGACAGGGGCGTTTACAGATACGCAGTATTTT.

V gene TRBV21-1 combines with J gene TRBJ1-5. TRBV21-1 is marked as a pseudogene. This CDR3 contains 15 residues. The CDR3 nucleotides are TGTGCCAGCAGCCCACGGGGGGCGAAGACTCAGCCCCAGCATTTT. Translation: CASSPRGAKTQPQHF.

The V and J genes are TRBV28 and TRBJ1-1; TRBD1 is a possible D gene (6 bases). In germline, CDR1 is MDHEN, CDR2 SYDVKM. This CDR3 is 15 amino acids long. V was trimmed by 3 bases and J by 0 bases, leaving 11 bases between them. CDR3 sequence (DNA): TGTGCCAGCAGTTTCGACGACAGGATGAACACTGAAGCTTTCTTT. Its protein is CASSFDDRMNTEAFF.

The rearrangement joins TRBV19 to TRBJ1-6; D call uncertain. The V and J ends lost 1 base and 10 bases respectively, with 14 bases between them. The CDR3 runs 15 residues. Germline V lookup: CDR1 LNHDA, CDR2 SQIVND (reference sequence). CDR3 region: CASSIATLTQSPLHF. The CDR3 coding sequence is TGTGCCAGTAGTATAGCAACCTTAACCCAGTCACCCCTCCACTTT.

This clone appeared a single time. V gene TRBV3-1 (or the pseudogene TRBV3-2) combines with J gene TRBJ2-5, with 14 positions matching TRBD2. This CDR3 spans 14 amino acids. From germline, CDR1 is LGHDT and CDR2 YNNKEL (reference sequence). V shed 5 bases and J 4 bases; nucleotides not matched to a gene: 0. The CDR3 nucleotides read TGTGCCAGCAGCGGACTAGCGGGGGGAGAGACCCAGTACTTC. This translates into CASSGLAGGETQYF.

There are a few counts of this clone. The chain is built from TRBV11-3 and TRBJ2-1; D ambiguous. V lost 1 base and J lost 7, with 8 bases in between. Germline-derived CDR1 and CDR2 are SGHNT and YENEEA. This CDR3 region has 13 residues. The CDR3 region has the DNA TGTGCCAGCAGCTTAGTATACGGTAATGAGCAGTTCTTC. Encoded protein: CASSLVYGNEQFF.

CDR3 in amino acids: CASSFRLAGTGSYNEQFF. The CDR3 bases are TGTGCCAGCAGCTTTCGACTAGCGGGGACAGGGTCCTACAATGAGCAGTTCTTC. This sequence joins TRBV7-6 and TRBJ2-1; 11 bases are a match to TRBD2. V trimming: 3 bases; J trimming: 1 base; junction bases outside the gene matches: 8. Germline CDR1 SGHVS, CDR2 FNYEAQ. The CDR3 loop spans 18 amino acids. Full variable domain (outside the CDR3, taken from reference TRBV7-6 and TRBJ2-1): GAGVSQSPRYKVTKRGQDVALRCDPISGHVSLYWYRQALGQGPEFLTYFNYEAQQDKSGLPNDRFSAERPEGSISTLTIQRTEQRDSAMYRCASSFRLAGTGSYNEQFFGPGTRLTVL.

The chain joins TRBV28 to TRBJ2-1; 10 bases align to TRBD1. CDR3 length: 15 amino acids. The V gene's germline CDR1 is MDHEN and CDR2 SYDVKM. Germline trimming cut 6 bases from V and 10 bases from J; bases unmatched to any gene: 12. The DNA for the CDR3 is TGTGCCAGCAGGAAGACAGGGGGCAGGATCGGGGAGCAGTTCTTC. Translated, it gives CASRKTGGRIGEQFF. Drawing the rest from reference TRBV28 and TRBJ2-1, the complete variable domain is DVKVTQSSRYLVKRTGEKVFLECVQDMDHENMFWYRQDPGLGLRLIYFSYDVKMKEKGDIPEGYSVSREKKERFSLILESASTNQTSMYLCASRKTGGRIGEQFFGPGTRLTVL.

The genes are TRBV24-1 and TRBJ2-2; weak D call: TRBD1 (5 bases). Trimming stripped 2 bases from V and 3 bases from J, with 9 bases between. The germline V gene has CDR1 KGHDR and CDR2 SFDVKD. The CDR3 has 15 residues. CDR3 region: CATSDSGRDTGELFF. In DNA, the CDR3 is TGTGCCACCAGTGATTCCGGCAGGGACACCGGGGAGCTGTTTTTT.

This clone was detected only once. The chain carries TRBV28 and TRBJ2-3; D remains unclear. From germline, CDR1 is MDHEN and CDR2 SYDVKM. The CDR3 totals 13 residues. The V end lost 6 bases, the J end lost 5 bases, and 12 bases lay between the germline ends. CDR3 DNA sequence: TGTGCCAGCAGACGCCAGCGCCAAGATACGCAGTATTTT. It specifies CASRRQRQDTQYF.

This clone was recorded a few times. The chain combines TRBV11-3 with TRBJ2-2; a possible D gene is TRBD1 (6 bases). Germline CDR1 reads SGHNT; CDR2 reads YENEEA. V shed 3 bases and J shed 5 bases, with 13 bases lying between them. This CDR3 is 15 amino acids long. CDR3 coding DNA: TGTGCCAGCAGCTTGCACAGGGCCGAAACCGGGGAGCTGTTTTTT. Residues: CASSLHRAETGELFF. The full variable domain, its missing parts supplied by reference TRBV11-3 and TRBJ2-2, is EAGVVQSPRYKIIEKKQPVAFWCNPISGHNTLYWYLQNLGQGPELLIRYENEEAVDDSQLPKDRFSAERLKGVDSTLKIQPAELGDSAVYLCASSLHRAETGELFFGEGSRLTVL.

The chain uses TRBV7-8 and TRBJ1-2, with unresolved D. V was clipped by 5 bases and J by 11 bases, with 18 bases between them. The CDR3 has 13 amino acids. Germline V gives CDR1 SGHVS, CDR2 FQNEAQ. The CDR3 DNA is TGTGCCAGCAGCCGAAACCGGGAGGGTCGATACACCTTC. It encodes CASSRNREGRYTF.

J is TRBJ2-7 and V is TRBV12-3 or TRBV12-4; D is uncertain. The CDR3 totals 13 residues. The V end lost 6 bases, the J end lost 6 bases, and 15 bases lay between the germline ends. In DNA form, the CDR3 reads TGTGCCAGCAGCGAACATCAGGTAGGCGAGCAGTACGTC. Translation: CASSEHQVGEQYV.

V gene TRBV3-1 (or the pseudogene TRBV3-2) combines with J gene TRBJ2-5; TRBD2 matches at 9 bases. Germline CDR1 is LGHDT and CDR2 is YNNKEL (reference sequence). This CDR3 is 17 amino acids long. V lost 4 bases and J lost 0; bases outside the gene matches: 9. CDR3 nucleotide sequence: TGTGCCAGCAGCCCGGTGACTAGCGGCACGTACCAAGAGACCCAGTACTTC. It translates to CASSPVTSGTYQETQYF.

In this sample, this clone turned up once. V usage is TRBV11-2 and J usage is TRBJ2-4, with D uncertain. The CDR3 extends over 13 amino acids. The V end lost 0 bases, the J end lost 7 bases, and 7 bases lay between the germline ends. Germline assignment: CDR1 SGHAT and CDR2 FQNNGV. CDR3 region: CASSLEFGNIQYF. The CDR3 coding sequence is TGTGCCAGCAGCTTAGAATTCGGGAACATTCAGTACTTC.